The rows below give T cell receptor beta chains drawn from one sample of a study of T-cell memory formation after mild COVID-19. Using its own MiXCR run on the 5' RACE reads, TCRdb lists one record per CDR3 protein. Of some 300,000 distinct CDR3 sequences listed, more than 20% are singletons. The sequenced sample consisted of PBMCs or a T cell subset sorted from them (not recorded which). All receptors derive from a man between 18 and 29 years old who had mild COVID-19 (a few samples of this study predate the infection). Cell type and time point are not known. CDR3s include the opening cysteine and the closing phenylalanine or tryptophan. The order of the fields is J gene, D gene, clone size, V gene, CDR3 protein, CDR3 DNA. The D gene is left open where the match is weak. Part of the rows lack a size; the others show once, few, many or a class for expanded clones.

TRBJ2-4,-,-,TRBV3-1,CASSQVTLAKNIQYF,TGTGCCAGCAGCCAAGTGACCCTAGCCAAAAACATTCAGTACTTC
TRBJ2-2,-,few,TRBV7-8,CASSLGGGAGGELFF,TGTGCCAGCAGCTTAGGTGGGGGGGCCGGCGGGGAGCTGTTTTTT
TRBJ2-5,TRBD1,-,TRBV5-5,CASSLDSTGTETQYF,TGTGCCAGCAGCTTGGATTCGACAGGGACAGAGACCCAGTACTTC
TRBJ2-5,TRBD2,-,TRBV9,CASSDSGGQETQYF,TGTGCCAGCAGCGACAGCGGGGGCCAAGAGACCCAGTACTTC
TRBJ2-7,TRBD2,few,TRBV9,CASSVGGNYEQYF,TGTGCCAGCAGCGTGGGAGGGAACTACGAGCAGTACTTC
TRBJ1-2,-,few,TRBV24-1,CATSDGRGVYGYTF,TGTGCCACCAGTGATGGAAGGGGGGTCTATGGCTACACCTTC
TRBJ2-7,-,-,TRBV12-3/TRBV12-4,CASSLYAGGDEQYF,TGTGCCAGCAGTCTATACGCCGGAGGGGACGAGCAGTACTTC
TRBJ2-1,TRBD1,-,TRBV7-9,CASSVRDRVHEQFF,TGTGCCAGCAGCGTCCGGGACAGGGTCCATGAGCAGTTCTTC
TRBJ2-5,-,many,TRBV20-1,CSARGGLDQETQYF,TGCAGTGCTAGAGGGGGACTCGACCAAGAGACCCAGTACTTC
TRBJ2-3,-,-,TRBV5-1,CASSSPLGRGDTQYF,TGCGCCAGCAGCTCCCCACTCGGGAGAGGAGATACGCAGTATTTT
TRBJ1-4,-,-,TRBV29-1,CSVVGGDEKLFF,TGCAGCGTTGTGGGTGGCGACGAAAAACTGTTTTTT
TRBJ2-7,-,-,TRBV3-1,CASSHPSVSYEQYF,TGTGCCAGCAGCCACCCTTCGGTGAGTTACGAGCAGTACTTC
TRBJ1-1,-,-,TRBV7-9,CASSSMGRNTESFF,TGTGCCAGCAGCTCGATGGGCAGGAACACTGAATCTTTCTTT
TRBJ2-1,-,-,TRBV3-1,CASSQDLPWNEQFF,TGTGCCAGCAGCCAAGATCTGCCCTGGAATGAGCAGTTCTTC
TRBJ2-1,-,few,TRBV7-3,CASSLMGYNEQFF,TGTGCCAGCAGCTTAATGGGGTACAATGAGCAGTTCTTC
TRBJ1-2,TRBD1,many,TRBV7-2,CASSSLRTGGRGYGYTF,TGTGCCAGCAGCTCGCTACGCACAGGGGGGAGGGGCTATGGCTACACCTTC
TRBJ2-5,-,-,TRBV4-1,CASSQGPRGGRKETQYF,TGCGCCAGCAGCCAAGGCCCCAGGGGAGGGAGGAAGGAGACCCAGTACTTC
TRBJ2-5,-,-,TRBV29-1,CSVVGGLQETQYF,TGCAGCGTTGTTGGGGGCCTCCAAGAGACCCAGTACTTC
TRBJ2-3,TRBD2,few,TRBV7-3,CASSTGTSGGAETQYF,TGTGCCAGCAGCACTGGGACTAGCGGGGGGGCAGAGACGCAGTATTTT
TRBJ1-2,-,few,TRBV7-6,CASSSNEGASNTF,TGTGCCAGCAGCTCCAACGAAGGAGCCAGCAACACCTTC
TRBJ2-3,-,-,TRBV5-1,CASSLGDKYNADTQYF,TGCGCCAGCAGCTTGGGGGACAAGTATAACGCAGATACGCAGTATTTT
TRBJ1-5,-,few,TRBV6-5,CATSHQSSNRVDQPQHF,TGTGCCACCAGTCATCAGTCCTCGAACAGGGTTGATCAGCCCCAGCATTTT
TRBJ1-1,TRBD1,many,TRBV7-9,CASSFFTGQMNTEAFF,TGTGCCAGCAGCTTCTTTACGGGACAGATGAACACTGAAGCTTTCTTT
TRBJ2-1,-,-,TRBV20-1,CSAAVGLSFYNEQFF,TGCAGTGCTGCCGTCGGACTCTCCTTCTACAATGAGCAGTTCTTC